This T cell receptor (beta chain) stems from a study of control samples from healthy donors and cancer patients. TCRdb's table, derived via immunoSEQ multiplex PCR, lists solely in-frame clones and lacks some. The sample consists of some 90,000 clones, around 86% of them appearing once. V gave up 2 bases and J gave up 3 bases; unmatched junction bases: 2. Germline values: CDR1 MNHEY, CDR2 SVGAGI. The CDR3 spans 14 residues. The source of this sequence is a woman in her forties or fifties in good health. The sequenced sample was blood. The chain couples TRBV6-5 to TRBJ2-7; 9 bases match TRBD1. The CDR3 region has the DNA TGTGCCAGCAGTTACGGGGGACAGGGCTACGAGCAGTACTTC. This encodes CASSYGGQGYEQYF.